These 22 T cell receptor beta chains originate from one sample sequenced in a study of CD8+ T cells in alopecia areata. Sequencing used cDNA as its template, made by extracting RNA and reverse transcribing it. Sequencing used immunoSEQ multiplex PCR; TCRdb keeps in-frame clones, though not all of them. In the table there are about 150,000 clones, roughly 61% of which are singletons. Sample: CD4+ T cells sorted from blood, taken at week 0. These receptors were collected from a human donor with alopecia areata.

This clone was observed once. The chain uses TRBV29-1 and TRBJ1-5; D uncertain. The CDR3 consists of 15 residues. Germline CDR1 is SQVTM and CDR2 is ANQGSEA. V was pared by 8 bases and J by 1 base, with 18 bases between. The CDR3 bases are TGCAGCCCAGGTGTGGAAGGGAACAGCAATCAGCCCCAGCATTTT. This sequence encodes CSPGVEGNSNQPQHF.

This clone appeared a few times. This chain joins TRBV30 and TRBJ2-7; D is unresolved. This CDR3 comprises 13 residues. The V gene lost 0 bases and the J gene lost 6 bases, with 12 bases spanning the gap. CDR1 is GTSNPN, CDR2 SVGIG, per germline (reference sequence). In DNA, the CDR3 is TGTGCCTGGAGTGTAAGGGTGGAAAGCGAGCAGTACTTC. Protein sequence: CAWSVRVESEQYF.

The chain recombines TRBV13 with TRBJ2-5; D not certain. This CDR3 contains 13 residues. V lost 0 bases, J lost 2 bases, and 4 bases lay in between. Per the germline V gene, CDR1 is PRHDT and CDR2 is FYEKMQ (reference sequence). The CDR3 spells CASSLGEQETQYF. The CDR3 bases are TGTGCCAGCAGCTTAGGGGAACAAGAGACCCAGTACTTC.

The gene calls are TRBV4-1 and TRBJ2-5; 7 bases agree with TRBD1. The V and J ends lost 6 bases and 9 bases, in that order; junction bases with no gene match: 10. The CDR3 length is 13 residues. The germline V gene has CDR1 MGHRA and CDR2 YSYEKL. The CDR3 reads CASSQYRGTSQYF. In DNA form, the CDR3 reads TGCGCCAGCAGTCAATACAGGGGAACGTCCCAGTACTTC.

This rearrangement joins TRBV7-2 to TRBJ2-7, with D perhaps TRBD2 (5 bases). CDR1 SGHTA and CDR2 FQGNSA come from the germline V gene. The ends were cut back, 3 bases at V and 7 bases at J, with 10 bases in the middle. This CDR3 region has 12 residues. CDR3 bases: TGTGCCAGCAGCTTGGACTGGGCGGAGCAGTACTTC. It encodes CASSLDWAEQYF. The full variable domain, with the rest looked up from reference TRBV7-2 and TRBJ2-7, is GAGVSQSPSNKVTEKGKDVELRCDPISGHTALYWYRQSLGQGLEFLIYFQGNSAPDKSGLPSDRFSAERTGGSVSTLTIQRTQQEDSAVYLCASSLDWAEQYFGPGTRLTVT.

This clone came up once. The CDR3 DNA is TGTGCCAGCAGTTCGACTGCGAACACTGAAGCTTTCTTT. It translates to CASSSTANTEAFF. The V and J genes are TRBV6-6 and TRBJ1-1; no clear D. V was cut by 4 bases and J by 1 base, with 7 bases left in between. Germline V gene lookup returns CDR1 MNHNY and CDR2 SVGAGI (reference sequence). This CDR3 is 13 amino acids long.

This clone was picked up a small number of times. The rearrangement joins TRBV10-3 to TRBJ2-5, with D unresolved. Germline lookup yields CDR1 ENHRY and CDR2 SYGVKD. The V gene lost 4 bases and the J gene lost 1 base, with 7 bases spanning the gap. The CDR3 runs 13 residues. CDR3 loop: CAISAESQETQYF. In DNA, the CDR3 is TGTGCCATCAGTGCCGAATCCCAAGAGACCCAGTACTTC.

This clone was seen just once. This rearrangement joins TRBV29-1 to TRBJ1-1, with 8 nucleotides matching TRBD1. Unmatched junction bases numbered 4, after V lost 3 bases and J lost 1 base. CDR3 length equals 14 residues. In germline, CDR1 is SQVTM, CDR2 ANQGSEA. The CDR3 is CSVDYRGANTEAFF. In nucleotides, the CDR3 is TGCAGCGTTGACTACAGGGGGGCGAACACTGAAGCTTTCTTT.

The V and J genes are TRBV27 and TRBJ1-2, with 9 bases that match TRBD1. V was pared by 0 bases and J by 6 bases, with 5 bases of the junction left unmatched. The V gene's germline CDR1 is MNHEY and CDR2 SMNVEV (reference sequence). This CDR3 has 15 amino acids. The CDR3 coding sequence is TGTGCCAGCAGTTTATCAGGGACAGGGTTCGATGGCTACACCTTC. It translates to CASSLSGTGFDGYTF.

The chain has TRBV15 and TRBJ2-7, with a tentative D call TRBD1 (6 bases). V lost 0 bases, J lost 2 bases, and 11 bases lay in between. The CDR3 covers 15 residues. Germline V gene sequence: CDR1 LNHNV, CDR2 YYDKDF (reference sequence). The CDR3 loop reads CATSRDHRAPYEQYF. The CDR3 DNA reads as TGTGCCACCAGCAGAGATCACAGGGCCCCCTACGAGCAGTACTTC.

This clone occurred once. The chain couples TRBV2 to TRBJ1-2; D gene uncertain. V was trimmed by 4 bases and J by 3 bases, leaving 6 bases between them. The germline V gene encodes CDR1 SNHLY and CDR2 FYNNEI. CDR3 length equals 12 residues. The DNA of the CDR3 is TGTGCCAGCAGTGTATCCCACTATGGCTACACCTTC. Translation: CASSVSHYGYTF.

The sample holds a few counts of this clone. The rearrangement joins TRBV2 to TRBJ1-1; a possible D gene is TRBD1 (5 bases). The CDR3 has 12 residues. Germline CDR1 is SNHLY and CDR2 is FYNNEI. V lost 6 bases and J 8 bases, leaving 13 bases between the germline ends. CDR3 in amino acids: CASSVGHTEAFF. In DNA, the CDR3 is TGTGCCAGCAGCGTCGGACATACAGAAGCTTTCTTT.

The chain joins TRBV30 to TRBJ2-7; possibly TRBD2 for D (5 bases). The V gene lost 5 bases and the J gene lost 6 bases, with 17 bases spanning the gap. The CDR3 runs 13 residues. Germline CDR1 GTSNPN, CDR2 SVGIG (reference sequence). As DNA, the CDR3 is TGTGCCTGGGAGAGGGTTTCACGGGGCGAGCAGTACTTC. Translation gives CAWERVSRGEQYF.

The chain uses TRBV5-1 and TRBJ2-7; TRBD1 aligns across 7 bases. CDR1 and CDR2 from the germline V gene are SGHRS and YFSETQ. The CDR3 contains 13 residues. V lost 4 bases to trimming and J lost 2 bases; unmatched junction nucleotides: 3. CDR3 nucleotides: TGCGCCAGCAGCCCCGGGACAGCCTACGAGCAGTACTTC. As protein: CASSPGTAYEQYF. The complete variable domain, with remaining parts taken from reference TRBV5-1 and TRBJ2-7, reads KAGVTQTPRYLIKTRGQQVTLSCSPISGHRSVSWYQQTPGQGLQFLFEYFSETQRNKGNFPGRFSGRQFSNSRSEMNVSTLELGDSALYLCASSPGTAYEQYFGPGTRLTVT.

A word on this clone: Other DNA sequences in the sample encode the same CDR3. V and J are TRBV30 and TRBJ1-2; D call uncertain. Looked up from germline, CDR1 is GTSNPN and CDR2 is SVGIG (reference sequence). V was shortened by 2 bases and J by 1 base, with 2 bases between the two germline ends. CDR3 length: 11 amino acids. In DNA form, the CDR3 reads TGTGCCTGGAGTAATAACTATGGCTACACCTTC. This sequence encodes CAWSNNYGYTF.

This clone was detected a few times. This chain connects TRBV7-9 to TRBJ1-1; D remains unclear. The V end was cut by 5 bases, the J end by 8 bases, with 15 bases between. The germline gives CDR1 SEHNR, CDR2 FQNEAQ (reference sequence). This CDR3 has 13 amino acids. The DNA for the CDR3 is TGTGCCAGCAGCACAATAGGAACCGAAGAAGCTTTCTTT. It translates to CASSTIGTEEAFF.

Notes on this clone: The sample contains more than one DNA sequence encoding this CDR3. The chain is built from TRBV29-1 and TRBJ2-7; TRBD1 aligns across 8 bases. Germline V gene data show CDR1 as SQVTM and CDR2 as ANQGSEA. The CDR3 runs to 13 residues. V dropped 4 bases and J dropped 4; count of bases not matched to a gene: 6. The CDR3 sequence is CSVGGQGGYEQYF. The CDR3 DNA sequence: TGCAGCGTTGGCGGACAGGGCGGTTACGAGCAGTACTTC.

V usage is TRBV11-2 and J usage is TRBJ2-7, with 8 bases that match TRBD2. This CDR3 has 15 residues. Germline CDR1 is SGHAT and CDR2 is FQNNGV. V shed 5 bases, J shed 0 bases, and the junction held 6 bases outside the gene matches. DNA for the CDR3: TGTGCCAGCAGCCTGATAGCGGGGCCCTCCTACGAGCAGTACTTC. Translating it yields CASSLIAGPSYEQYF.

This clone has more than one count but fewer than ten. V gene TRBV10-3 combines with J gene TRBJ2-3, with 7 bases fitting TRBD1. The CDR3 has 12 amino acids. The germline CDR1 and CDR2 sequences are ENHRY and SYGVKD. V shed 6 bases, J shed 3 bases, and the junction held 0 bases outside the gene matches. This CDR3 reads CAIRQGTDTQYF. The DNA for the CDR3 is TGTGCCATCAGACAGGGGACAGATACGCAGTATTTT.

The rearrangement uses TRBV30 and TRBJ2-7, with D unclear. CDR1 and CDR2 from the germline V gene are GTSNPN and SVGIG (reference sequence). This CDR3 region has 11 residues. With 3 bases removed from V and 2 bases from J, the gap between germline ends came to 5 bases. The CDR3 sequence is CAWRRTYEQYF. The CDR3 bases are TGTGCCTGGAGGAGAACCTACGAGCAGTACTTC.

Regarding this clone: The junction departs from the called germline gene at one end, perhaps through a read error. The chain carries TRBV7-9 and TRBJ2-1; D may be TRBD1 or TRBD2 (5 bases each). Germline CDR1 is SEHNR and CDR2 is FQNEAQ (reference sequence). This CDR3 contains 15 residues. CDR3 coding DNA: TGTGCCAGCAGCTTAGGCCCCGATGATGGGGGTCCTCTGGTCTTC. As protein: CASSLGPDDGGPLVF.

J is TRBJ2-3 and V is TRBV4-1, with 10 nucleotides matching TRBD1. The CDR3 runs to 16 residues. In germline, CDR1 is MGHRA, CDR2 YSYEKL. J gave up 1 base and V 4 bases, and 5 bases lay outside the gene matches. CDR3 DNA: TGCGCCAGCAGCCCCGACAGGGGGCACCGCACAGATACGCAGTATTTT. It yields the protein CASSPDRGHRTDTQYF.